This passage covers 16 T cell receptor beta chains from one sample sequenced in a study of monozygotic twins with inflammatory bowel disease. After re-calling the 5' RACE reads, TCRdb lists one entry per CDR3 protein, DNA absent. This listing includes 300,000 to 450,000 distinct CDR3 sequences. Sample: blood. These receptors were collected from a human donor with ulcerative colitis or Crohn's disease, or a healthy co-twin of an affected twin (not recorded which).

This rearrangement joins TRBV9 to TRBJ2-7; TCRdb lists TRBD1, though no DNA is available to test this call. The CDR3 contains 14 residues. Germline V gene lookup returns CDR1 SGDLS and CDR2 YYNGEE. The CDR3 loop reads CASSSGTETYEQYF.

This chain uses TRBV6-4 with TRBJ2-3; TCRdb selects TRBD1, and the lack of DNA leaves this call unchecked. From germline, CDR1 is MRHNA and CDR2 SNTAGT. The CDR3 extends over 15 amino acids. The CDR3 reads CASSEYLVGVDTQYF.

CDR3 region: CASSPKGAGGELFF. The V gene is TRBV4-2, the J gene TRBJ2-2; without DNA, the TCRdb call of TRBD1 cannot be checked. The V gene's germline CDR1 is LGHNA and CDR2 YNFKEQ. The CDR3 consists of 14 residues.

The chain joins TRBV20-1 to TRBJ1-1; TCRdb proposes TRBD1, but this gene call is untestable without DNA. CDR1 is DFQATT and CDR2 is SNEGSKA in the germline V gene (reference sequence). This CDR3 has 12 residues. The CDR3 region is CSASGTGSEAFF.

This rearrangement joins TRBV12-5 to TRBJ1-1. There are 13 residues in the CDR3. Germline CDR1 reads LGHNT; CDR2 reads FRNRAP. The CDR3 region is CASGLGQVTEAFF.

J is TRBJ1-1 and V is TRBV7-6; the TCRdb D gene call, TRBD1, has no DNA to confirm it. CDR1 is SGHVS and CDR2 is FNYEAQ in the germline V gene. CDR3 size: 16 residues. This CDR3 reads CASSLSSQGAGTEAFF.

The rearrangement links TRBV7-2 to TRBJ2-1; absent DNA, TCRdb's TRBD1 call cannot be checked. The germline gives CDR1 SGHTA, CDR2 FQGNSA. CDR3 length: 15 residues. This CDR3 reads CASSPRDSSYNEQFF.

This chain joins TRBV7-9 and TRBJ2-5; TCRdb picks TRBD1, but there is no DNA to check that call. This CDR3 has 16 amino acids. Germline assignment: CDR1 SEHNR and CDR2 FQNEAQ (reference sequence). CDR3 amino acids: CASSVFPGAGEETQYF.

The gene calls are TRBV29-1 and TRBJ1-2. CDR1 and CDR2 (germline): SQVTM, ANQGSEA. The CDR3 is 11 residues long. CDR3 residues: CSGRSGDGYTF.

This chain uses TRBV6-5 with TRBJ1-2. Germline lookup yields CDR1 MNHEY and CDR2 SVGAGI. The CDR3 sequence is 13 residues long. CDR3 region: CASSPGYVGGYTF.

The rearrangement joins TRBV10-2 to TRBJ2-3; the TRBD2 assignment by TCRdb is unverifiable without DNA. The CDR3 runs 16 residues. CDR1 and CDR2 (germline): WSHSY, SAAADI. CDR3 amino acids: CASSESAGGGADTQYF.

This sequence joins TRBV29-1 and TRBJ2-1; TCRdb's D gene call, TRBD2, goes unchecked for lack of DNA. This CDR3 is 17 amino acids long. Germline V gene lookup returns CDR1 SQVTM and CDR2 ANQGSEA. This CDR3 is CSVEARMGDSSYNEQFF.

This chain connects TRBV12-3 or TRBV12-4 to TRBJ2-5; TCRdb outputs TRBD1, but without DNA this stays unchecked. The CDR3 is made up of 13 amino acids. The CDR3 protein is CASSSLTGGTQYF.

This sequence joins TRBV4-3 and TRBJ2-1; the D call from TCRdb, TRBD1, cannot be confirmed without DNA. The CDR3 is 17 residues long. Germline CDR1 LGHNA, CDR2 YSLEER. The CDR3 reads CASSQGYRWSSYNEQFF.

The V gene is TRBV12-3 or TRBV12-4, the J gene TRBJ1-5. This CDR3 has 14 amino acids. CDR3 region: CASSLDRLGQPQHF.

The chain has TRBV3-1 and TRBJ2-7; the D gene TCRdb calls, TRBD1, cannot be checked with no DNA. Germline values: CDR1 LGHDT, CDR2 YNNKEL (reference sequence). This CDR3 is 14 amino acids long. This CDR3 reads CASSRGQGWYEQYF.